The 27 T cell receptor beta chains below come from one sample, sequenced in a study of cytomegalovirus exposure and HLA in healthy donors. PCR employed 60 Vbeta and 13 Jbeta primers. Sequencing was performed with immunoSEQ multiplex PCR; in TCRdb, only in-frame clones are kept and a portion is missing. The sample consists of tens of thousands of clones, around 75% of them appearing once. The material sequenced was PBMCs. These receptors came from a middle-aged man in good health and CMV-seropositive.

The rearrangement uses TRBV6-1 and TRBJ2-7, with D hard to call. The length of the CDR3 is 13 residues. Germline CDR1 is MNHNS and CDR2 is SASEGT. The ends were cut back, 8 bases at V and 2 bases at J, with 13 bases in the middle. CDR3 residues: CASCNYGAYEQYF. The CDR3 DNA reads TGTGCCAGCTGCAATTACGGAGCCTACGAGCAGTACTTC.

For this clone: One base separates it from a far larger clone, so it is likely a read error. The chain recombines TRBV4-2 with TRBJ1-2; no clear D gene. V lost 10 bases and J 2 bases, leaving 17 bases between the germline ends. Looked up from germline, CDR1 is LGHNA and CDR2 is YNFKEQ. The CDR3 runs to 14 residues. The DNA for the CDR3 is TGTGCCACCCTACACGTTAGGAGGAACTATGGCTACACCTTC. Translated, it gives CATLHVRRNYGYTF.

The genes are TRBV9 and TRBJ2-7, with 9 bases aligning to TRBD1. The CDR3 length is 15 residues. Per the germline V gene, CDR1 is SGDLS and CDR2 is YYNGEE. With V trimmed by 0 bases and J by 5 bases, 6 bases remained unmatched. The CDR3: CASSVGGQGIHEQYF. For the CDR3, the DNA is TGTGCCAGCAGCGTAGGGGGACAGGGCATACACGAGCAGTACTTC.

V and J are TRBV2 and TRBJ2-7; TRBD1 matches at 7 bases. Trimming at V came to 7 bases and at J to 0 bases, leaving 0 bases not matched to a gene. Germline assignment: CDR1 SNHLY and CDR2 FYNNEI. The CDR3 has 12 amino acids. Here the CDR3 reads CASTGGSYEQYF. Here the CDR3 DNA reads TGTGCCAGCACAGGGGGCTCCTACGAGCAGTACTTC.

CDR3 region: CASSYDRVGRAFF. Here the CDR3 DNA reads TGTGCCAGCAGTTACGACAGGGTAGGTAGAGCTTTCTTT. The chain is built from TRBV6-6 and TRBJ1-1, with TRBD1 identical over 7 bases. This CDR3 comprises 13 residues. J lost 10 bases, V lost 2 bases, and 7 bases had no gene match. The germline V gene has CDR1 MNHNY and CDR2 SVGAGI (reference sequence).

The genes are TRBV2 and TRBJ2-3; 9 bases match TRBD2. Germline V lookup: CDR1 SNHLY, CDR2 FYNNEI. The CDR3 length is 15 residues. V lost 5 bases to trimming and J lost 6 bases; unmatched junction nucleotides: 9. The CDR3 nucleotides are TGTGCCAGCAGTCCCCTAGCGGGGCGGGGGGATACGCAGTATTTT. Translation: CASSPLAGRGDTQYF.

The rearrangement links TRBV6-5 to TRBJ1-1; D not certain. In germline, CDR1 is MNHEY, CDR2 SVGAGI. V lost 5 bases and J lost 5, with 15 bases in between. There are 14 residues in the CDR3. CDR3 sequence reads: CASSVNPLRTEAFF. CDR3 sequence (DNA): TGTGCCAGCAGTGTTAACCCTTTGAGGACTGAAGCTTTCTTT.

The chain links TRBV5-1 to TRBJ1-5; no clear D gene. Germline CDR1 SGHRS, CDR2 YFSETQ. Trimming shortened V by 0 bases and J by 0 bases, and 7 bases separated the two germline ends. CDR3 length: 15 amino acids. This chain's CDR3 is CASSLDYGSNQPQHF. In DNA, the CDR3 is TGCGCCAGCAGCTTGGATTACGGTAGCAATCAGCCCCAGCATTTT.

This chain joins TRBV19 and TRBJ1-5; D unclear. The CDR3 consists of 18 residues. The ends were cut back, 5 bases at V and 0 bases at J, with 20 bases in the middle. Germline loops: CDR1 LNHDA, CDR2 SQIVND (reference sequence). DNA for the CDR3: TGTGCCAGTAGTTTCCTCATCGACTATGTGAATAGCAATCAGCCCCAGCATTTT. Protein sequence: CASSFLIDYVNSNQPQHF.

V usage is TRBV28 and J usage is TRBJ1-3, with unresolved D. This CDR3 comprises 13 residues. The V end lost 2 bases, the J end lost 4 bases, and 6 bases lay between the germline ends. Germline V gene data show CDR1 as MDHEN and CDR2 as SYDVKM. This CDR3 reads CASSLPGGNTIYF. The CDR3 nucleotides read TGTGCCAGCAGTTTACCAGGAGGAAACACCATATATTTT.

A note on this clone: Compared with germline, one end of the junction differs, possibly owing to a read error. The rearrangement uses TRBV4-3 and TRBJ2-1; D gene ambiguous. The CDR3 runs to 17 residues. CDR1 LGHNA and CDR2 YSLEER come from the germline V gene. CDR3 DNA sequence: TGCGCCAGCAGCCAAGATCTGATAGCACTCATCTACAATGAGCCGTTCTTC. It translates to CASSQDLIALIYNEPFF.

The rearrangement joins TRBV7-9 to TRBJ1-2, with TRBD1 matching over 7 bases. This CDR3 spans 14 amino acids. Germline V gene sequence: CDR1 SEHNR, CDR2 FQNEAQ (reference sequence). J lost 6 bases, V lost 3 bases, and 7 bases had no gene match. As DNA, the CDR3 is TGTGCCAGCAGCTTTACAGGGGAGAGGGATGGCTACACCTTC. Protein product: CASSFTGERDGYTF.

V usage is TRBV4-2 and J usage is TRBJ1-5, with 7 bases lining up with TRBD1. The CDR3 sequence is 16 residues long. Germline CDR1 LGHNA, CDR2 YNFKEQ. The V segment lost 1 base and the J segment 3 bases; nucleotides outside the gene matches: 6. The CDR3 DNA follows: TGTGCCAGCAGCCAAGGGGACAGTGGGGTCAATCAGCCCCAGCATTTT. This encodes CASSQGDSGVNQPQHF.

The chain couples TRBV5-1 to TRBJ2-3; D uncertain. V lost 0 bases and J 3 bases, leaving 11 bases between the germline ends. CDR1 is SGHRS, CDR2 YFSETQ, per germline. The CDR3 is 15 residues long. CDR3 in amino acids: CASSLEVAATDTQYF. CDR3 DNA: TGCGCCAGCAGCTTGGAAGTGGCGGCTACAGATACGCAGTATTTT.

The chain links TRBV18 to TRBJ2-7, with TRBD1 matching 10 bases. Germline V CDR1 and CDR2: KGHSH, LQKENI. J was trimmed by 1 base and V by 4 bases; bases with no gene match: 13. The CDR3 runs to 18 residues. The CDR3 DNA is TGTGCCAGCTCACTCAATGCCGGAGGACAGGGGGTATCCTACGAGCAGTACTTC. This gives the protein CASSLNAGGQGVSYEQYF.

The chain employs TRBV19 and TRBJ1-5; possibly TRBD1 for D (6 bases). The V end lost 3 bases, the J end lost 0 bases, and 18 bases lay between the germline ends. The CDR3 extends over 18 amino acids. Germline values: CDR1 LNHDA, CDR2 SQIVND (reference sequence). As DNA, the CDR3 is TGTGCCAGTAGTATCACTACGATGGCAGGGGATAGCAATCAGCCCCAGCATTTT. As protein: CASSITTMAGDSNQPQHF.

The chain joins TRBV6-1 to TRBJ1-1, with a possible D match to TRBD1 (5 bases). The V gene's germline CDR1 is MNHNS and CDR2 SASEGT. There are 12 residues in the CDR3. V was shortened by 6 bases and J by 11 bases, with 16 bases between the two germline ends. Here the CDR3 reads CASRRQSSAAFF. Here the CDR3 DNA reads TGTGCCAGCAGGCGACAGTCAAGTGCCGCTTTCTTT.

The chain uses TRBV19 and TRBJ1-1; D might be TRBD1 (6 bases). The CDR3 has 14 amino acids. Germline values: CDR1 LNHDA, CDR2 SQIVND (reference sequence). Trimming took off 7 bases at V and 1 base at J, with 13 bases between the two ends. CDR3 in amino acids: CASTRGRGNTEAFF. In nucleotides, the CDR3 is TGTGCCAGTACCCGGGGCAGGGGGAACACTGAAGCTTTCTTT.

The chain employs TRBV6-5 and TRBJ1-5, with 8 bases aligning to TRBD1. Per the germline V gene, CDR1 is MNHEY and CDR2 is SVGAGI. The CDR3 has 14 amino acids. Unmatched junction bases numbered 2, after V lost 7 bases and J lost 0 bases. The CDR3 coding sequence is TGTGCCAGCAAGACAGGGGATAGCAATCAGCCCCAGCATTTT. It encodes CASKTGDSNQPQHF.

The chain is built from TRBV5-1 and TRBJ1-6, with D unclear. The V and J ends lost 3 bases and 10 bases respectively, with 17 bases between them. CDR3 length equals 15 residues. Germline V gene lookup returns CDR1 SGHRS and CDR2 YFSETQ. The CDR3 reads CASSWAGGSRSPLHF. DNA of the CDR3: TGCGCCAGCAGCTGGGCCGGAGGCTCCCGGTCACCCCTCCACTTT.

The chain joins TRBV11-2 to TRBJ2-5; 8 bases agree with TRBD2. The junction had 15 bases not matched to a gene; V was cut back by 1 base and J by 5 bases. CDR3 length: 18 residues. Germline-derived CDR1 and CDR2 are SGHAT and FQNNGV. This CDR3 reads CASSLGVGGVKGGETQYF. CDR3 coding DNA: TGTGCCAGCAGCTTAGGAGTCGGGGGGGTTAAGGGAGGGGAGACCCAGTACTTC.

The rearrangement uses TRBV29-1 and TRBJ1-4; perhaps TRBD1 as D (5 bases). V lost 3 bases and J lost 4, with 21 bases in between. The CDR3 runs to 17 residues. Per the germline V gene, CDR1 is SQVTM and CDR2 is ANQGSEA. CDR3 residues: CSVDLSPGGGNNEKLFF. The CDR3 bases are TGCAGCGTTGATCTATCCCCCGGCGGGGGGAATAATGAAAAACTGTTTTTT.

V and J are TRBV30 and TRBJ2-1; TRBD2 matches 9 bases. CDR1 is GTSNPN and CDR2 is SVGIG in the germline V gene (reference sequence). The CDR3 contains 15 residues. With V trimmed by 1 base and J by 10 bases, 11 bases remained unmatched. CDR3 bases: TGTGCCTGGAGTGGGGCGGGAGGGCCCCTCGGCGAGCAGTTCTTC. It codes for CAWSGAGGPLGEQFF. Full variable domain (rest looked up from reference TRBV30 and TRBJ2-1): SQTIHQWPATLVQPVGSPLSLECTVEGTSNPNLYWYRQAAGRGLQLLFYSVGIGQISSEVPQNLSASRPQDRQFILSSKKLLLSDSGFYLCAWSGAGGPLGEQFFGPGTRLTVL.

In regard to this clone: This sample also contains other DNA sequences that code for the same CDR3. This sequence joins TRBV29-1 and TRBJ1-3; D possibly corresponds to TRBD1 (5 bases). The V and J ends lost 3 bases and 2 bases respectively, with 14 bases between them. Germline loops: CDR1 SQVTM, CDR2 ANQGSEA. CDR3 length: 15 residues. The CDR3 sequence: CSVDTGVGAGNTIYF. CDR3 DNA: TGCAGCGTTGACACAGGCGTAGGCGCTGGAAACACCATATATTTT.

This clone was seen just once. V gene TRBV12-5 combines with J gene TRBJ1-3, with TRBD1 identical over 7 bases. V was pared by 5 bases and J by 3 bases, with 10 bases of the junction left unmatched. Looked up from germline, CDR1 is LGHNT and CDR2 is FRNRAP. CDR3 length: 16 amino acids. The CDR3 DNA reads as TGTGCTAGTGGTGAATTACAGGGGCGATATGGAAACACCATATATTTT. Protein: CASGELQGRYGNTIYF.

The chain has TRBV7-3 and TRBJ2-1, with D possibly matching TRBD2 (6 bases). Trimming left V 3 bases short and J 14 bases short, with 17 bases between. This CDR3 is built from 13 residues. The germline V gene has CDR1 SGHTA and CDR2 FQGTGA. The CDR3 coding sequence is TGTGCCAGCAGCTTTTCCACGGGACTCGAAAAGTTCTTC. Residues: CASSFSTGLEKFF.

The rearrangement links TRBV4-1 to TRBJ2-3; a possible D gene is TRBD2 (6 bases). The germline V and J ends were trimmed by 3 bases and 1 base, with 8 bases remaining between them. The V gene's germline CDR1 is MGHRA and CDR2 YSYEKL. This CDR3 spans 14 amino acids. For the CDR3, the DNA is TGCGCCAGCAGCCATTGGGGGGGCACAGATACGCAGTATTTT. Its protein is CASSHWGGTDTQYF.